The sequence of this TCR beta chain was determined in a study of CD8+ T cells in alopecia areata. Study context: Treatment of the treated patients consisted of oral tofacitinib, 5 to 10 mg twice daily.

As the sequencing template, cDNA was produced by extracting RNA and reverse transcribing it. This table comes from immunoSEQ multiplex PCR, and its TCRdb copy is limited to in-frame clones, with some not included. The table lists approximately 150,000 clones, approximately 51% of them singletons. The V end lost 0 bases, the J end lost 7 bases, and 7 bases lay between the germline ends. The CDR3 extends over 13 amino acids. CDR1 and CDR2 from the germline V gene are SGHRS and YFSETQ. T lymphocytes (CD4+ and CD8+) were sorted from PBMCs. The sample in question was CD4+ T cells sorted from blood, obtained at week 0. The gene calls are TRBV5-1 and TRBJ1-4; D uncertain. The receptor's source is a human donor with alopecia areata. CDR3 DNA: TGCGCCAGCAGCTTGGAAGGGAGTGAAAAACTGTTTTTT. This codes for CASSLEGSEKLFF.